This T cell receptor beta chain was identified in a study of T cells in Graves' hyperthyroidism and ophthalmopathy. The table lists this clonotype with many counts. What it binds is not known. Study-wide results and caveats: Most thyroid clonotypes that were expanded above 0.001 also turned up in blood.

There were TCR beta CDR3 regions amplified from RNA transcripts. TCR CDR3 underwent first-round RT-PCR with the HTBI primer set. Each CDR3 protein is one row after TCRdb ran MiXCR on the multiplex PCR reads. The data show fewer than 500,000 distinct CDR3 sequences, about 14% seen once. Ophthalmopathy patients showed a Clinical Activity Score of at least 3, NOSPECS grade of at least 4 and duration under 3 months. This CDR3 has 15 residues. The ends lost 3 bases at V and 2 bases at J; junction bases unmatched: 1. Per germline, CDR1 SGHRS and CDR2 YFSETQ. The sequenced material came from blood. The sequence came from a man aged 18-30 years with Graves' ophthalmopathy. The rearrangement links TRBV5-1 to TRBJ2-3; 12 positions match TRBD2. CDR3 in DNA: TGCGCCAGCAGCTGGACTAGCGGGGACACAGATACGCAGTATTTT. Encoded protein: CASSWTSGDTDTQYF.